The source of this T cell receptor (beta chain) is a study of cytomegalovirus exposure and HLA in healthy donors. The wider study: Genetic ancestry analysis placed about 76% of the 350 to 500 donors that were genotyped in the Caucasian-associated cluster. Notes on the study in general: Several of the most significant clusters appeared linked to common viral pathogens, based on a later analysis. Under in vitro conditions, a few CMV-associated chains were confirmed as specific for CMV antigens.

In the PCR, 60 Vbeta and 13 Jbeta primers were used. Profiled with immunoSEQ multiplex PCR; TCRdb holds only in-frame clones, not every one. The table has about 200,000 clones, 65% to 90% seen once. Note on this clone: What it recognizes is unknown.

Trimming took off 1 base at V and 3 bases at J, with 12 bases between the two ends. The CDR3 runs to 14 residues. Germline values: CDR1 SQVTM, CDR2 ANQGSEA. The source of this sequence is a girl aged 5-17 years in good health and CMV-seronegative. The V gene is TRBV29-1, the J gene TRBJ1-1, with a weak D call TRBD1 (5 bases). Sequencing was done on a sample of PBMCs. CDR3 DNA sequence: TGCAGCGTTGAAGTGGGGGGTCTGGACACTGAAGCTTTCTTT. Translation: CSVEVGGLDTEAFF.